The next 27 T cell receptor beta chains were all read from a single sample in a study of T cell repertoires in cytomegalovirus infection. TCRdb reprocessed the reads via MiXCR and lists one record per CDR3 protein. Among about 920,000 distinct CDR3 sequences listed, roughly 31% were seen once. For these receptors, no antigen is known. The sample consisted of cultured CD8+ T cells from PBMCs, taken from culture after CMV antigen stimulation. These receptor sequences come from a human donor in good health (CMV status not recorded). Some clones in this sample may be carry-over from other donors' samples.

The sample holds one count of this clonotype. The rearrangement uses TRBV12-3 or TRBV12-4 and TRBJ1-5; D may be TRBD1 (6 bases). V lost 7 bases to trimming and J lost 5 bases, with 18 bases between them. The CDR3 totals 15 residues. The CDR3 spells CASNPTGSGDQPQHF. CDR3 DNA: TGTGCCAGCAACCCCACAGGGTCAGGCGATCAGCCCCAGCATTTT.

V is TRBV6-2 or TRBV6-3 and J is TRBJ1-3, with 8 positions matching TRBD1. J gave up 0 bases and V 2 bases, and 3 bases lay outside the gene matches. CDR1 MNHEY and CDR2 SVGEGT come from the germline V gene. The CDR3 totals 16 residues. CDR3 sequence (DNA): TGTGCCAGCAGTTACGGGACAGGCAACTCTGGAAACACCATATATTTT. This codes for CASSYGTGNSGNTIYF.

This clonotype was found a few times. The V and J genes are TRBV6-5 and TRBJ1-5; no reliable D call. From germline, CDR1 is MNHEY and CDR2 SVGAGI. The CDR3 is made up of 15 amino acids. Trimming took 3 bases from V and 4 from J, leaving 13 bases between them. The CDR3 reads CASSYGGIGNQPQHF. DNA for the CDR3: TGTGCCAGCAGTTATGGTGGGATCGGGAATCAGCCCCAGCATTTT.

The CDR3 sequence is CASSYGTKQPQHF. Written as DNA, the CDR3 is TGTGCCAGCAGTTACGGGACGAAGCAGCCCCAGCATTTT. V and J are TRBV27 and TRBJ1-5; a weak D match, TRBD1 (5 bases). Trimming shortened V by 4 bases and J by 7 bases, and 11 bases separated the two germline ends. CDR1 is MNHEY, CDR2 SMNVEV, per germline (reference sequence). This CDR3 is 13 amino acids long.

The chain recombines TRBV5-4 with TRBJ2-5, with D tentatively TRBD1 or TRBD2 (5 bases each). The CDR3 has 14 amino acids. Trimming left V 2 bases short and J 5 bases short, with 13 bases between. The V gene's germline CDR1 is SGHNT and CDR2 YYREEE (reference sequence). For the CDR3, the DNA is TGTGCCAGCAGCTTACCCGGGGCCGGGGAGACCCAGTACTTC. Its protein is CASSLPGAGETQYF.

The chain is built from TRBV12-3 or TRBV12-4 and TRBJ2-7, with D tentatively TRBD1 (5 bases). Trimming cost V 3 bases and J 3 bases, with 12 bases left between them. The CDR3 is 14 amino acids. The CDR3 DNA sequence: TGTGCCAGCAGTTTCGCAGGGTTAGGCTACGAGCAGTACTTC. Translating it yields CASSFAGLGYEQYF.

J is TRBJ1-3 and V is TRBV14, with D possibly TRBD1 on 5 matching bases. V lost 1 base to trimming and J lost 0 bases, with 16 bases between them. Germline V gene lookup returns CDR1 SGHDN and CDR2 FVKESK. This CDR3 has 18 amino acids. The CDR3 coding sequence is TGTGCCAGCAGCCAAGCCAGGGAAGGACTCCGCTCTGGAAACACCATATATTTT. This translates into CASSQAREGLRSGNTIYF. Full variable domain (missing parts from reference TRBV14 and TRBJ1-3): EAGVTQFPSHSVIEKGQTVTLRCDPISGHDNLYWYRRVMGKEIKFLLHFVKESKQDESGMPNNRFLAERTGGTYSTLKVQPAELEDSGVYFCASSQAREGLRSGNTIYFGEGSWLTVV.

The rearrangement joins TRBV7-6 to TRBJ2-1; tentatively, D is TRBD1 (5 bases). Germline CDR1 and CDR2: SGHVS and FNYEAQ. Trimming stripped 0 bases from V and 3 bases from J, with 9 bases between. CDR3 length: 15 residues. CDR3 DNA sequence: TGTGCCAGCAGCTTAGCGGACACATACTACAATGAGCAGTTCTTC. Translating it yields CASSLADTYYNEQFF.

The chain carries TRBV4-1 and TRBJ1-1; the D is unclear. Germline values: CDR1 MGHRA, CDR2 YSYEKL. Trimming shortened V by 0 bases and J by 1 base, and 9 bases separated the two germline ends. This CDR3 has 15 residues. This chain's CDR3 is CASSQDEAGNTEAFF. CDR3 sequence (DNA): TGCGCCAGCAGCCAAGATGAGGCAGGGAACACTGAAGCTTTCTTT.

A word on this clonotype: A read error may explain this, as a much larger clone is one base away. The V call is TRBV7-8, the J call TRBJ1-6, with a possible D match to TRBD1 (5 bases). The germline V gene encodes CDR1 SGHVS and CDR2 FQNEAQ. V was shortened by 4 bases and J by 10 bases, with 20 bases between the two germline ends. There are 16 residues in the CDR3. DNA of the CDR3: TGTGCCAGCAGCTCCCCCGGACATGGGTGGCACTCACCCCTCCACTTT. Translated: CASSSPGHGWHSPLHF.

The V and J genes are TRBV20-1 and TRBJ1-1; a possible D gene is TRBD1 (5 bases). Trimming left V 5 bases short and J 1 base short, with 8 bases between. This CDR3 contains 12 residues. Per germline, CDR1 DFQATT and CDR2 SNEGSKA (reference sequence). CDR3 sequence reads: CSALRGNTEAFF. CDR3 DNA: TGCAGTGCTCTGAGGGGGAACACTGAAGCTTTCTTT.

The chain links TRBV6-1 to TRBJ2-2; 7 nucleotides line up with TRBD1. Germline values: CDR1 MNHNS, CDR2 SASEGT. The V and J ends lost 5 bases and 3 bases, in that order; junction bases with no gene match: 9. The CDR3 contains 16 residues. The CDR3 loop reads CASSQSTGSYTGELFF. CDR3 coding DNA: TGTGCCAGCAGTCAATCGACAGGGTCATACACCGGGGAGCTGTTTTTT.

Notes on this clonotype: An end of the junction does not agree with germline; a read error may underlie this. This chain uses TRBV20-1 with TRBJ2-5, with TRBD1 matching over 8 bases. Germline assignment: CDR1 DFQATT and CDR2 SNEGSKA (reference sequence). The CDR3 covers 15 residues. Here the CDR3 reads CSDRPGQGEVETQYF. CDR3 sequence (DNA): TGCAGTGATAGACCCGGACAGGGCGAGGTAGAGACCCAGTACTTC.

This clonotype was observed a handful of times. The CDR3 coding sequence is TGTGCCAGCAGCTTGGCCCCCTGGCGGGGGACAGATACGCAGTATTTT. This translates into CASSLAPWRGTDTQYF. This chain links TRBV5-8 with TRBJ2-3; 7 bases are a match to TRBD2. CDR3 length: 16 amino acids. Trimming at V came to 0 bases and at J to 3 bases, leaving 7 bases not matched to a gene. Germline CDR1 SGHTS, CDR2 YDEGEE.

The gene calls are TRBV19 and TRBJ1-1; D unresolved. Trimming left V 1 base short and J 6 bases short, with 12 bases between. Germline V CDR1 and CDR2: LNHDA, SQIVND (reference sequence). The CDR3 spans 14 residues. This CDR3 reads CASSIGRRSAEAFF. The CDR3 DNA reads TGTGCCAGTAGTATAGGGAGGAGGTCGGCTGAAGCTTTCTTT. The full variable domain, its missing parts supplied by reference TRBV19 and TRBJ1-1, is DGGITQSPKYLFRKEGQNVTLSCEQNLNHDAMYWYRQDPGQGLRLIYYSQIVNDFQKGDIAEGYSVSREKKESFPLTVTSAQKNPTAFYLCASSIGRRSAEAFFGQGTRLTVV.

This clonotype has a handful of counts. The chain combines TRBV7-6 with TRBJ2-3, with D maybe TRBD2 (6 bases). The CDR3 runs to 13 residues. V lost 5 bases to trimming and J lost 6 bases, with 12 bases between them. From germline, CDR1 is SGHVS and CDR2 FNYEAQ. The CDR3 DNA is TGTGCCAGCAGCCGACGACTAGATGATACGCAGTATTTT. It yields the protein CASSRRLDDTQYF. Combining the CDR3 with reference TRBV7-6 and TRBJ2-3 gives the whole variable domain GAGVSQSPRYKVTKRGQDVALRCDPISGHVSLYWYRQALGQGPEFLTYFNYEAQQDKSGLPNDRFSAERPEGSISTLTIQRTEQRDSAMYRCASSRRLDDTQYFGPGTRLTVL.

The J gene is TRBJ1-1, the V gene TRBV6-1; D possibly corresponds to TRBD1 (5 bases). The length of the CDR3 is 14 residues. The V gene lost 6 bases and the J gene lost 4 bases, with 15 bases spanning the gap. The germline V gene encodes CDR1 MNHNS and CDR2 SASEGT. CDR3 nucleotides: TGTGCCAGCAGGTATGGGGGTGTCGGCACTGAAGCTTTCTTT. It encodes CASRYGGVGTEAFF.

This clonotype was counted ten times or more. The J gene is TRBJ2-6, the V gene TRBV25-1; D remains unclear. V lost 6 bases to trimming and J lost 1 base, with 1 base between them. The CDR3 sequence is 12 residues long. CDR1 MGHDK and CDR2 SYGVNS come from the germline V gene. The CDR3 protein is CASRSGANVLTF. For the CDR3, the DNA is TGTGCCAGCAGGTCTGGGGCCAACGTCCTGACTTTC.

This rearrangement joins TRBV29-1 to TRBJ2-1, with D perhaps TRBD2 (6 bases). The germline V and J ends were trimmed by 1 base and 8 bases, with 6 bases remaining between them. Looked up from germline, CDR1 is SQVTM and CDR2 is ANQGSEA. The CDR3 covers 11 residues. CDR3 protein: CSVEGGDEQFF. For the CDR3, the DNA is TGCAGCGTTGAAGGGGGGGATGAGCAGTTCTTC.

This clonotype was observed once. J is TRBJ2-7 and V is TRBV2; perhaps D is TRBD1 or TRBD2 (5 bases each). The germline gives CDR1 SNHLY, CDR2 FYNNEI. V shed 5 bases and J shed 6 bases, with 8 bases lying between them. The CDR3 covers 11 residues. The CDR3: CASSWDAEQYV. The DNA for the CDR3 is TGTGCCAGCAGTTGGGACGCCGAGCAGTACGTC.

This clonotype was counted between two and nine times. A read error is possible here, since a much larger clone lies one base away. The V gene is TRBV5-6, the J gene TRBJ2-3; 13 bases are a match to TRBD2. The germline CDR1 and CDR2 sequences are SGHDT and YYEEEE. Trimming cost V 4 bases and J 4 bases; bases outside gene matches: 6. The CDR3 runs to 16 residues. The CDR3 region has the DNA TGTGCCAGCAGCACTCCGGGACTAGCGGGGCCAGATACGCAGTATTTT. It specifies CASSTPGLAGPDTQYF.

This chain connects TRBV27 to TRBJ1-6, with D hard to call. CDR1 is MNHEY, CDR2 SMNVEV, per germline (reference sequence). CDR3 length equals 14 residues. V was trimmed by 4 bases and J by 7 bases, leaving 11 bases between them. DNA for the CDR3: TGTGCCAGCAGTTCCGGGGTGGGGAATTCACCCCTCCACTTT. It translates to CASSSGVGNSPLHF.

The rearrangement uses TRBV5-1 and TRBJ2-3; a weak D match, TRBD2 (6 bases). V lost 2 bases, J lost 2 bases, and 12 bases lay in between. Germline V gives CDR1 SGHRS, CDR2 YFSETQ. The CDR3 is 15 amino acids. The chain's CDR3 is CASSFMRGDTDTQYF. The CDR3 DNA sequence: TGCGCCAGCAGCTTTATGCGGGGTGACACAGATACGCAGTATTTT.

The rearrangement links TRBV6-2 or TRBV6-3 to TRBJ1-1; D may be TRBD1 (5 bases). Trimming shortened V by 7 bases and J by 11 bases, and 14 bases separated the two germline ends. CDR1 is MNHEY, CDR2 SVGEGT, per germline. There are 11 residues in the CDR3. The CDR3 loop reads CASISGEGAFF. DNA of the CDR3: TGTGCCAGCATCTCTGGGGAGGGGGCTTTCTTT.

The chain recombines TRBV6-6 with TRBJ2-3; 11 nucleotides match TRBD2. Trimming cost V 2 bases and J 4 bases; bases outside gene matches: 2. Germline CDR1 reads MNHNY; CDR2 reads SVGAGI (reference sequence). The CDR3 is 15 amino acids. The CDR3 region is CASSYGTSGADTQYF. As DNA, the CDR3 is TGTGCCAGCAGTTACGGGACTAGCGGTGCAGATACGCAGTATTTT.

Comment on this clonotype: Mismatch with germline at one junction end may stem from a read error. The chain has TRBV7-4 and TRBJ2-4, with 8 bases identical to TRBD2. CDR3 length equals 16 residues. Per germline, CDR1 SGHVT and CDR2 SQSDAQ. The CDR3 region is CTSSSSGGLAKNIQYF. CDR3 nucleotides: TGTACCAGCAGCTCCAGCGGGGGACTAGCCAAAAACATTCAGTACTTC.

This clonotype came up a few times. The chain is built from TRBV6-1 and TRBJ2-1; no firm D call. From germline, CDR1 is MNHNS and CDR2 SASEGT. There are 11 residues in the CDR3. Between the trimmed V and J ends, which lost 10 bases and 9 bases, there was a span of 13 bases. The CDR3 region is CAIELYGEQFF. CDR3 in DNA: TGTGCCATCGAACTGTACGGTGAGCAGTTCTTC.